This TCR beta chain originates from a study of neoadjuvant nivolumab and ipilimumab in lung cancer (dated by TCRdb to 2020 to 2022). For the study in its entirety: Intravenous nivolumab was dosed at 3 mg/kg on days 1, 15 and 29, and in the combination arm ipilimumab 1 mg/kg was added on day 1 only. TCR repertoires in pretherapy (baseline) peripheral blood were compared with TCR repertoires in tumors resected at surgery after neoadjuvant immune checkpoint blockade. Matched pretherapy and resected tumor pairs were analyzed for seven patients: four treated with nivolumab and three with nivolumab plus ipilimumab. Of the roughly 45 patients with operable NSCLC treated in the trial, roughly 23 were randomized to nivolumab monotherapy and approximately 20 to nivolumab plus ipilimumab. The primary endpoint of the trial was the rate of major pathologic response (MPR) in the intention-to-treat population of each study arm. Overall results and qualifications from the work: From pretherapy to surgery, tumor T-cell richness and clonality increased in three of three dual-therapy tumors but in only two of four nivolumab-treated tumors. Compared with tumor-adjacent uninvolved lung, resected tumors had greater TCR richness and clonality, and increases showed up in more of the dual-therapy-treated tumors. No significant correlation was found between TCR clonality and pathologic tumor regression, and only one major-pathologic-response sample was available for the clonality analysis. Richness in tumors resected after neoadjuvant therapy showed a positive correlation with pretherapy blood TCR richness (Spearman R ~ 0.78). TCR sequencing was performed in a small number of samples.

The time point label of this sample denotes: pretherapy, before neoadjuvant immune checkpoint inhibitors. Samples came from the phase 2 randomized NEOSTAR trial, which tested neoadjuvant nivolumab or nivolumab plus ipilimumab followed by surgery in operable NSCLC. Preparation of the library involved the immunoSEQ multiplex PCR assay. Concerning the study's data processing: Richness and clonality were used to summarize the repertoires, and clones that significantly expanded or contracted between pre- and post-therapy samples were identified. Imported from immuneACCESS, the table was reduced by TCRdb to in-frame sequences with V and J called. These copies leave out some clones; in studies compared against another copy, an unresolved V gene accounts for under half, and the cause of the remainder is not known. V and J calls and clone size follow that table, whereas D and trimming were derived from the DNA. Present in this sample are approximately 26,000 clones, approximately 80% of which were seen just once. The ten top clones hold 6% to 7% of the sample.

Ends trimmed: V by 6 bases, J by 5 bases; bases unmatched to a gene: 14. Including the terminal cysteine and phenylalanine, the CDR3 comprises 17 residues. The entry retains the CDR3 DNA only, 51 bases that are in frame from base 1. The germline V gene supplies CDR1 KGHSH and CDR2 LQKENI. A word on this clone: Its cognate antigen has yet to be identified. Per-base quality was not reported, and no clone a single base away is much larger than it.

Recombination connected TRBV18 to TRBJ2-5; the central 11 bases match TRBD2. The sample here was peripheral blood, taken before neoadjuvant nivolumab, alone or with ipilimumab. The origin of this receptor is an adult with non-small cell lung cancer. The CDR3 amino acid sequence is: CASSPTIAGGHMETQYF. The bases read TGTGCCAGCTCTCCGACAATAGCGGGGGGGCATATGGAGACCCAGTACTTC.